The 15 T cell receptor beta chains listed next were all sequenced from one sample in a study of response to subunit inactivated influenza vaccine. TCRdb re-called the RT-PCR reads with MiXCR, one entry per CDR3 protein. This sample has 200,000 to 300,000 distinct CDR3 sequences, with more than 10% found just once. The specimen comprised non-naive T cells sorted from PBMCs, sampled approximately 15 days before vaccination. Receptors originate from a man in his forties or fifties who received an inactivated influenza vaccine.

V is TRBV4-2 and J is TRBJ1-4, with D tentatively TRBD1 (6 bases). Germline assignment: CDR1 LGHNA and CDR2 YNFKEQ. Trimming shortened V by 0 bases and J by 5 bases, and 13 bases separated the two germline ends. CDR3 size: 16 residues. The CDR3 sequence: CASSQERGPGNEKLFF. CDR3 bases: TGTGCCAGCAGCCAAGAGCGGGGGCCCGGGAATGAAAAACTGTTTTTT.

The chain combines TRBV7-9 with TRBJ2-7; D is uncertain. The CDR3 sequence is 14 residues long. Germline loops: CDR1 SEHNR, CDR2 FQNEAQ (reference sequence). Trimming pared 5 bases from V and 1 base from J, leaving 12 bases between. CDR3 in amino acids: CASSAEFGSYEQYF. CDR3 coding DNA: TGTGCCAGCAGCGCTGAGTTCGGTTCCTACGAGCAGTACTTC.

The chain employs TRBV10-2 and TRBJ1-2; D not resolved. CDR1 WSHSY and CDR2 SAAADI come from the germline V gene. The CDR3 length is 14 residues. Trimming shortened V by 2 bases and J by 4 bases, and 11 bases separated the two germline ends. CDR3 in DNA: TGCGCCAGCAGTGAGGGCAGTCTGAGCTATGGCTACACCTTC. Its protein is CASSEGSLSYGYTF.

The J gene is TRBJ1-1, the V gene TRBV5-6, with 8 positions matching TRBD1. Germline CDR1 is SGHDT and CDR2 is YYEEEE. CDR3 length: 14 residues. V was pared by 0 bases and J by 10 bases, with 8 bases of the junction left unmatched. The CDR3 nucleotides read TGTGCCAGCAGCTTGGTTCAGGGGGCCGCGGGAGCTTTCTTT. Protein sequence: CASSLVQGAAGAFF.

V gene TRBV18 combines with J gene TRBJ2-6; 9 bases align to TRBD1. Trimming at V came to 3 bases and at J to 2 bases, leaving 5 bases not matched to a gene. The CDR3 is made up of 17 amino acids. Looked up from germline, CDR1 is KGHSH and CDR2 is LQKENI. CDR3 sequence reads: CASSPKQGAAGANVLTF. CDR3 DNA: TGTGCCAGCTCACCTAAACAGGGGGCGGCTGGGGCCAACGTCCTGACTTTC.

J is TRBJ1-1 and V is TRBV13; D gene unclear. Germline loops: CDR1 PRHDT, CDR2 FYEKMQ (reference sequence). Trimming left V 10 bases short and J 0 bases short, with 15 bases between. The CDR3 totals 14 residues. The CDR3 nucleotides read TGTGCCATGGGCCTAGGGTTCATGAACACTGAAGCTTTCTTT. This codes for CAMGLGFMNTEAFF.

The table lists this clonotype with many counts. This rearrangement joins TRBV4-2 to TRBJ2-3, with 10 bases aligning to TRBD2. The CDR3 is 16 residues long. Trimming cost V 0 bases and J 4 bases; bases outside gene matches: 4. Germline values: CDR1 LGHNA, CDR2 YNFKEQ. This CDR3 reads CASSQEKREGADTQYF. The DNA of the CDR3 is TGTGCCAGCAGCCAAGAGAAGCGGGAGGGTGCAGATACGCAGTATTTT.

This clonotype has more than one count but fewer than ten. This chain joins TRBV28 and TRBJ2-1; 7 nucleotides align to TRBD2. J gave up 11 bases and V 3 bases, and 7 bases lay outside the gene matches. Germline CDR1 reads MDHEN; CDR2 reads SYDVKM. This CDR3 is 13 amino acids long. CDR3 bases: TGTGCCAGCAGTTTTGTGGCGGGAGAAAAGCAGTTCTTC. This gives the protein CASSFVAGEKQFF.

This clonotype showed up just a few times. The V and J genes are TRBV7-8 and TRBJ2-3; weak D call: TRBD2 (6 bases). There are 16 residues in the CDR3. Germline CDR1 SGHVS, CDR2 FQNEAQ. The ends were cut back, 2 bases at V and 0 bases at J, with 12 bases in the middle. CDR3 sequence reads: CASSLRSTRSTDTQYF. The CDR3 coding sequence is TGTGCCAGCAGCTTAAGGTCGACTAGAAGCACAGATACGCAGTATTTT.

The V and J genes are TRBV20-1 and TRBJ2-7; weak D call: TRBD2 (6 bases). The V end was cut by 5 bases, the J end by 0 bases, with 11 bases between. This CDR3 comprises 13 residues. CDR1 and CDR2 (germline): DFQATT, SNEGSKA (reference sequence). CDR3 protein: CSAPPGGSYEQYF. The CDR3, as DNA: TGCAGTGCTCCCCCCGGGGGCTCCTACGAGCAGTACTTC.

This clonotype was recorded many times. The chain joins TRBV6-5 to TRBJ1-5; TRBD1 agrees at 7 bases. There are 15 residues in the CDR3. CDR1 is MNHEY and CDR2 is SVGAGI in the germline V gene. V dropped 2 bases and J dropped 6; count of bases not matched to a gene: 7. The DNA for the CDR3 is TGTGCCAGCAGTTACGGAGGGGGCGAAGGTCAGCCCCAGCATTTT. As protein: CASSYGGGEGQPQHF.

This clonotype was detected only a few times. CDR3 residues: CASSRQGLLNTGELFF. Written as DNA, the CDR3 is TGTGCCAGCAGCCGCCAGGGGTTGTTGAACACCGGGGAGCTGTTTTTT. This chain links TRBV14 with TRBJ2-2, with TRBD1 as a possible D gene (6 bases). Germline CDR1 is SGHDN and CDR2 is FVKESK. The V end lost 4 bases, the J end lost 1 base, and 13 bases lay between the germline ends. The CDR3 is made up of 16 amino acids.

The table lists this clonotype with many counts. V usage is TRBV5-1 and J usage is TRBJ2-7; the D gene could be TRBD1 or TRBD2 (5 bases each). The CDR3 runs 14 residues. The germline gives CDR1 SGHRS, CDR2 YFSETQ. Trimming cost V 4 bases and J 3 bases, with 14 bases left between them. The CDR3 bases are TGCGCCAGCAGCACCGGGACGGCGGGCTACGAGCAGTACTTC. The encoded protein is CASSTGTAGYEQYF.

This clonotype was seen many times. J is TRBJ1-1 and V is TRBV12-3 or TRBV12-4, with 10 nucleotides matching TRBD1. The CDR3 loop spans 16 amino acids. V was pared by 5 bases and J by 5 bases, with 11 bases of the junction left unmatched. CDR3 protein: CASSLRDRGIGTEAFF. CDR3 coding DNA: TGTGCCAGCAGTCTCCGGGACAGGGGAATCGGGACTGAAGCTTTCTTT.

In its sample, this clonotype was seen a few times. The chain is built from TRBV12-3 or TRBV12-4 and TRBJ2-1; D is perhaps TRBD1 (5 bases). V was trimmed by 6 bases and J by 10 bases, leaving 19 bases between them. The CDR3 covers 14 residues. The CDR3 coding sequence is TGTGCCAGCAGCGGTTCAGGGTCGAAAGGCGAGCAGTTCTTC. Translation gives CASSGSGSKGEQFF.